Presented here are 25 T cell receptor beta chains from one specimen sequenced in a study of T-cell memory formation after mild COVID-19. TCRdb processed the 5' RACE reads anew with MiXCR; each CDR3 protein has one entry. The sample has more than 80,000 distinct CDR3 sequences, about a sixth seen once. The sequenced material came from PBMCs or a T cell subset sorted from them (not recorded which). Source of these receptors: an adult woman who had mild COVID-19 (a few samples of this study predate the infection). Cell type and time point are not known.

V usage is TRBV12-3 or TRBV12-4 and J usage is TRBJ2-1; the match to TRBD2 covers 8 bases. There are 14 residues in the CDR3. V was clipped by 9 bases and J by 5 bases; unmatched bases: 9. The CDR3 coding sequence is TGTGCCAGTTCAAGAGCGGGAGAGAACAATGAGCAGTTCTTC. Its protein is CASSRAGENNEQFF.

The chain has TRBV20-1 and TRBJ1-1; 7 bases map to TRBD1. The V and J ends lost 5 bases and 11 bases, in that order; junction bases with no gene match: 17. Germline V gene data show CDR1 as DFQATT and CDR2 as SNEGSKA (reference sequence). This CDR3 is built from 14 residues. The DNA for the CDR3 is TGCAGTGCTCCTATACCGGGACAGTCCTACAGGGCTTTCTTT. Its protein product is CSAPIPGQSYRAFF.

The chain has TRBV19 and TRBJ2-3; weak D call: TRBD2 (5 bases). The CDR3 totals 16 residues. V dropped 3 bases and J dropped 6 bases, with 19 bases sitting between them. In germline, CDR1 is LNHDA, CDR2 SQIVND (reference sequence). CDR3 sequence reads: CASSILGVGGGDTQYF. As DNA, the CDR3 is TGTGCCAGTAGTATCCTCGGGGTGGGCGGTGGGGATACGCAGTATTTT. Full variable domain (remainder filled in from reference TRBV19 and TRBJ2-3): DGGITQSPKYLFRKEGQNVTLSCEQNLNHDAMYWYRQDPGQGLRLIYYSQIVNDFQKGDIAEGYSVSREKKESFPLTVTSAQKNPTAFYLCASSILGVGGGDTQYFGPGTRLTVL.

V and J are TRBV9 and TRBJ2-5; 11 bases are shared with TRBD2. Germline trimming cut 3 bases from V and 5 bases from J; bases unmatched to any gene: 12. This CDR3 comprises 17 residues. CDR1 is SGDLS and CDR2 is YYNGEE in the germline V gene. The CDR3 reads CASSDSGGASFYETQYF. CDR3 in DNA: TGTGCCAGCAGCGATAGCGGGGGGGCGTCTTTCTACGAGACCCAGTACTTC.

This sequence joins TRBV5-1 and TRBJ2-7; 7 bases line up with TRBD1. In germline, CDR1 is SGHRS, CDR2 YFSETQ. The length of the CDR3 is 13 residues. Trimming at V came to 4 bases and at J to 7 bases, leaving 8 bases not matched to a gene. Here the CDR3 DNA reads TGCGCCAGCAGCGACAGGGTTGCTGGGGAGCAGTACTTC. Amino acid sequence: CASSDRVAGEQYF.

This clonotype has just a few counts. The chain is built from TRBV27 and TRBJ1-1, with 9 positions matching TRBD1. The CDR3 sequence is 19 residues long. Germline V gives CDR1 MNHEY, CDR2 SMNVEV (reference sequence). The J segment lost 1 base and the V segment lost 0 bases, leaving 12 bases of the junction unmatched. CDR3 loop: CASSLSPGQGTPQNTEAFF. The CDR3 nucleotides are TGTGCCAGCAGTTTATCGCCGGGACAGGGAACCCCCCAGAACACTGAAGCTTTCTTT.

This chain connects TRBV3-2 to TRBJ2-7; the table's D call, TRBD1, was not checked against the DNA. TRBV3-2 is a recognized pseudogene. The CDR3 has 16 amino acids. CDR3 in amino acids: CATVPPRGGGSYEQYF. DNA of the CDR3: TGTGCCACCGTCCCTCCGAGGGGCGGTGGCTCCTACGAGCAGTACTTC.

This clonotype was recorded a few times. The genes are TRBV12-3 or TRBV12-4 and TRBJ2-5; D perhaps matches TRBD1 (5 bases). V dropped 4 bases and J dropped 4 bases, with 16 bases sitting between them. This CDR3 contains 15 residues. CDR3 coding DNA: TGTGCCAGCAGTTCTATGGACAAACCCAGAGAGACCCAGTACTTC. Translation: CASSSMDKPRETQYF.

Notes on this clonotype: Mismatch with germline at one junction end may stem from a read error. The V and J genes are TRBV5-1 and TRBJ1-1; 7 nucleotides line up with TRBD1. Germline V gene sequence: CDR1 SGHRS, CDR2 YFSETQ. The CDR3 runs to 15 residues. The CDR3 DNA follows: TGCGCCATCAGCGGAAAGACAGGGATGAACACTGAAGCTTTCTTT. This sequence encodes CAISGKTGMNTEAFF.

J is TRBJ2-1 and V is TRBV11-2, with TRBD1 as a possible D gene (6 bases). The length of the CDR3 is 14 residues. Germline CDR1 and CDR2: SGHAT and FQNNGV. Trimming removed 2 bases at V and 8 bases at J, with 13 bases between. CDR3 sequence: CASSLFRGQHEQFF. CDR3 coding DNA: TGTGCCAGCAGCTTATTCAGGGGCCAGCATGAGCAGTTCTTC. Full variable domain (rest looked up from reference TRBV11-2 and TRBJ2-1): EAGVAQSPRYKIIEKRQSVAFWCNPISGHATLYWYQQILGQGPKLLIQFQNNGVVDDSQLPKDRFSAERLKGVDSTLKIQPAKLEDSAVYLCASSLFRGQHEQFFGPGTRLTVL.

The rearrangement links TRBV4-1 to TRBJ2-5, with D uncertain. V lost 1 base and J 1 base, leaving 4 bases between the germline ends. The CDR3 consists of 13 residues. CDR1 and CDR2 (germline): MGHRA, YSYEKL. This CDR3 is CASSQALQETQYF. CDR3 sequence (DNA): TGCGCCAGCAGCCAAGCTCTCCAAGAGACCCAGTACTTC.

The sample holds a few counts of this clonotype. This chain connects TRBV20-1 to TRBJ2-1; 7 nucleotides line up with TRBD2. Losses at the gene ends were 5 bases for V and 10 bases for J; bases not matched to a gene: 11. Germline V gene lookup returns CDR1 DFQATT and CDR2 SNEGSKA (reference sequence). The CDR3 extends over 13 amino acids. As DNA, the CDR3 is TGCAGTGCTCGAAGTTCAGCGGGGCCGGAGCAGTTCTTC. Translation gives CSARSSAGPEQFF.

This clonotype has just a few counts. The J gene is TRBJ2-7, the V gene TRBV5-1; TRBD2 aligns across 7 bases. Germline V gives CDR1 SGHRS, CDR2 YFSETQ. This CDR3 region has 15 residues. The V segment lost 3 bases and the J segment 3 bases; nucleotides outside the gene matches: 9. CDR3 loop: CASSWTTTGGYEQYF. CDR3 coding DNA: TGCGCCAGCAGCTGGACTACCACGGGAGGCTACGAGCAGTACTTC.

In its sample, this clonotype was seen a few times. The rearrangement uses TRBV25-1 and TRBJ1-1, with a possible D match to TRBD1 (5 bases). The CDR3 is made up of 14 amino acids. Per the germline V gene, CDR1 is MGHDK and CDR2 is SYGVNS. V was clipped by 1 base and J by 11 bases, with 17 bases between them. CDR3 sequence reads: CASSEFLDMSNAFF. DNA of the CDR3: TGTGCCAGCAGTGAATTCTTGGACATGTCGAATGCTTTCTTT.

The rearrangement links TRBV4-3 to TRBJ2-7; no clear D. V dropped 1 base and J dropped 0 bases, with 4 bases sitting between them. Per the germline V gene, CDR1 is LGHNA and CDR2 is YSLEER. The CDR3 consists of 13 residues. The CDR3 sequence: CASSQGASYEQYF. The CDR3 DNA is TGCGCCAGCAGCCAAGGGGCCTCCTACGAGCAGTACTTC.

This clonotype has ten or more counts. The V and J genes are TRBV7-8 and TRBJ2-4; D possibly uses TRBD1 or TRBD2 (5 bases each). This CDR3 has 16 amino acids. Germline CDR1 reads SGHVS; CDR2 reads FQNEAQ. The V and J ends lost 5 bases and 5 bases respectively, with 19 bases between them. The CDR3 DNA follows: TGTGCCAGCAGCAAGGGAGCAGGGACCTCTGAAAACATTCAGTACTTC. Translation: CASSKGAGTSENIQYF.

The chain employs TRBV5-6 and TRBJ2-7; possible D gene TRBD2, 6 bases. Germline values: CDR1 SGHDT, CDR2 YYEEEE. This CDR3 has 14 residues. V shed 0 bases and J shed 2 bases, with 9 bases lying between them. CDR3 nucleotides: TGTGCCAGCAGCTTGGACGGGAGCGCCTACGAGCAGTACTTC. This encodes CASSLDGSAYEQYF. The full variable domain, in which reference TRBV5-6 and TRBJ2-7 provide the parts outside the CDR3, is DAGVTQSPTHLIKTRGQQVTLRCSPKSGHDTVSWYQQALGQGPQFIFQYYEEEERQRGNFPDRFSGHQFPNYSSELNVNALLLGDSALYLCASSLDGSAYEQYFGPGTRLTVT.

This chain joins TRBV27 and TRBJ1-4, with TRBD1 as a possible D gene (6 bases). The CDR3 loop spans 14 amino acids. V shed 1 base and J shed 11 bases, with 14 bases lying between them. The V gene's germline CDR1 is MNHEY and CDR2 SMNVEV (reference sequence). The CDR3 here is CASSLLGGQIKLFF. In nucleotides, the CDR3 is TGTGCCAGCAGTTTATTGGGGGGCCAAATCAAACTGTTTTTT.

This clonotype was recorded a few times. This chain uses TRBV6-2 or TRBV6-3 with TRBJ2-7; D unresolved. Trimming took 6 bases from V and 6 from J, leaving 18 bases between them. Per germline, CDR1 MNHEY and CDR2 SVGEGT. The CDR3 contains 14 residues. Here the CDR3 reads CASSEVTVTTEQYF. The CDR3 DNA sequence: TGTGCCAGCAGCGAAGTAACAGTCACAACCGAGCAGTACTTC.

This clonotype has just a few counts. V usage is TRBV7-9 and J usage is TRBJ2-5, with D unclear. The CDR3 has 15 amino acids. V was shortened by 2 bases and J by 1 base, with 11 bases between the two germline ends. Germline values: CDR1 SEHNR, CDR2 FQNEAQ (reference sequence). The CDR3 DNA sequence: TGTGCCAGCAGCTTAAGGGCAAATCTCCAAGAGACCCAGTACTTC. Residues: CASSLRANLQETQYF.

The V and J genes are TRBV11-2 and TRBJ2-1, with TRBD2 matching 8 bases. The V segment lost 4 bases and the J segment 8 bases; nucleotides outside the gene matches: 10. Germline CDR1 is SGHAT and CDR2 is FQNNGV. There are 15 residues in the CDR3. Here the CDR3 DNA reads TGTGCCAGCAGCTGGGGAGCGGGGGCCGGGGATGAGCAGTTCTTC. It codes for CASSWGAGAGDEQFF.

This clonotype was observed a few times. J is TRBJ1-1 and V is TRBV30; 7 nucleotides line up with TRBD1. CDR3 length equals 12 residues. J was trimmed by 5 bases and V by 4 bases; bases with no gene match: 4. Germline CDR1 is GTSNPN and CDR2 is SVGIG (reference sequence). The CDR3 loop reads CAWNPGGTEAFF. CDR3 coding DNA: TGTGCCTGGAACCCAGGGGGAACTGAAGCTTTCTTT.

V gene TRBV7-9 combines with J gene TRBJ2-3, with 10 bases identical to TRBD2. V lost 5 bases to trimming and J lost 1 base; unmatched junction nucleotides: 6. CDR1 is SEHNR, CDR2 FQNEAQ, per germline (reference sequence). This CDR3 has 16 amino acids. For the CDR3, the DNA is TGTGCCAGCAGCCGTTCCAGCGGGGGGGGCACAGATACGCAGTATTTT. Protein product: CASSRSSGGGTDTQYF.

This clonotype was detected a few times. This chain uses TRBV7-6 with TRBJ2-7, with D perhaps assigned TRBD1 or TRBD2 (5 bases each). The CDR3 consists of 14 residues. CDR1 and CDR2 from the germline V gene are SGHVS and FNYEAQ. Trimming pared 4 bases from V and 0 bases from J, leaving 10 bases between. CDR3 nucleotides: TGTGCCAGCAGCTCGGATGGGGGCTCCTACGAGCAGTACTTC. Amino acids: CASSSDGGSYEQYF.

This clonotype came up a few times. The rearrangement uses TRBV6-5 and TRBJ1-2; a possible D gene is TRBD1 (5 bases). The CDR3 extends over 12 amino acids. V lost 4 bases to trimming and J lost 4 bases, with 7 bases between them. Germline CDR1 MNHEY, CDR2 SVGAGI. CDR3 nucleotides: TGTGCCAGCAGTTCCGGGACCTATGGCTACACCTTC. Its translation: CASSSGTYGYTF.